This TCR beta chain emerged from a study of cytomegalovirus exposure and HLA in healthy donors. Study-level points and caveats: While the bulk of TCR sequences proved rare, some public TCRs turned up in many donors. Most of the CMV-associated TCR beta chains (in a later analysis) appeared to be HLA-restricted. Other equally common chains were less clonally expanded than HLA-associated TCR beta chains, a later analysis showed.

A note on this clone: Its cognate antigen is unknown.

Looked up from germline, CDR1 is SGHVS and CDR2 is FNYEAQ. The CDR3 is 14 residues long. V gave up 3 bases and J gave up 5 bases; unmatched junction bases: 5. The PCR ran on 60 Vbeta and 13 Jbeta primers. The table came from immunoSEQ multiplex PCR; TCRdb's copy has only in-frame clones and leaves some out. Of around 150,000 clones listed, approximately 82% are singletons. This chain joins TRBV7-6 and TRBJ2-3; 7 positions agree with TRBD2. Sequencing used PBMCs. The TCR sequence derives from a man aged 18-30 years in good health and CMV-seropositive. CDR3 residues: CASSFDPGGDTQYF. The CDR3 DNA sequence: TGTGCCAGCAGCTTCGACCCGGGAGGAGATACGCAGTATTTT. Full variable domain (remainder filled in from reference TRBV7-6 and TRBJ2-3): GAGVSQSPRYKVTKRGQDVALRCDPISGHVSLYWYRQALGQGPEFLTYFNYEAQQDKSGLPNDRFSAERPEGSISTLTIQRTEQRDSAMYRCASSFDPGGDTQYFGPGTRLTVL.